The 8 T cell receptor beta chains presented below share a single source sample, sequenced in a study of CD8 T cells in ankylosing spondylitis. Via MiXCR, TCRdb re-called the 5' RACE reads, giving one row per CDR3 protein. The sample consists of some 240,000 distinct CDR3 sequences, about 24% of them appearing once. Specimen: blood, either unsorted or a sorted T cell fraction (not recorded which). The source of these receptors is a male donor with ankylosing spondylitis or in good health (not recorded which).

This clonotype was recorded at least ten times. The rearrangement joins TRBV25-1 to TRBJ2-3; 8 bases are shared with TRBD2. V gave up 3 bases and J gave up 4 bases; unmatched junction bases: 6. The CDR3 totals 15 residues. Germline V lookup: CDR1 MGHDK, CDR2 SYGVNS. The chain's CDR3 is CASSDRGGRPDTQYF. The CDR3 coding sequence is TGTGCCAGCAGTGACCGGGGGGGCCGCCCAGATACGCAGTATTTT.

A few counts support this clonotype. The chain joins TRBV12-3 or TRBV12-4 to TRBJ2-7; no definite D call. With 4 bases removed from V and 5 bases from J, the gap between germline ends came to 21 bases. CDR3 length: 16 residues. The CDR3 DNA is TGTGCCAGCAGTTCCAATCGACTGTCTCCGCTCCACGAGCAGTACTTC. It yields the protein CASSSNRLSPLHEQYF.

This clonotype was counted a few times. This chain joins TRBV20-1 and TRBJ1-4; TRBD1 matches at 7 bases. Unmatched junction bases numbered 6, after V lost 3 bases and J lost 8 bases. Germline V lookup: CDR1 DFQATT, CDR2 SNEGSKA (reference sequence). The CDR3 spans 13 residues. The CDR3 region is CSASRQGLEKLFF. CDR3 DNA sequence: TGCAGTGCTAGTAGACAGGGTTTGGAAAAACTGTTTTTT.

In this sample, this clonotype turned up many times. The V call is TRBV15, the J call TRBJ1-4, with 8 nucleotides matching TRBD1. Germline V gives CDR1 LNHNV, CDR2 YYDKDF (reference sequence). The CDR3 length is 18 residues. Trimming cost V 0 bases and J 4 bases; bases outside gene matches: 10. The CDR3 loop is CATSRDLSWGQVNEKLFF. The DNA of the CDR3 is TGTGCCACCAGCAGAGATCTATCCTGGGGACAGGTTAATGAAAAACTGTTTTTT. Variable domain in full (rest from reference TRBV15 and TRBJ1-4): DAMVIQNPRYQVTQFGKPVTLSCSQTLNHNVMYWYQQKSSQAPKLLFHYYDKDFNNEADTPDNFQSRRPNTSFCFLDIRSPGLGDTAMYLCATSRDLSWGQVNEKLFFGSGTQLSVL.

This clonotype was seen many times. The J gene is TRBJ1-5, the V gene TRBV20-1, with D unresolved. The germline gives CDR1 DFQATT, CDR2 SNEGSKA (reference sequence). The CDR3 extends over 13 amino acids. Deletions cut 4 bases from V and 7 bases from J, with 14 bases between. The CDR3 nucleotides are TGCAGTGCTAAATGGGGTCAAGGACAGCCCCAGCATTTT. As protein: CSAKWGQGQPQHF.

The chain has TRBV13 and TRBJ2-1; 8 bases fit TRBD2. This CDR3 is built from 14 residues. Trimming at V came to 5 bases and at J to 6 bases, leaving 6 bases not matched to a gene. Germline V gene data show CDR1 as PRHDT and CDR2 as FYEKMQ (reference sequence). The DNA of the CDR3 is TGTGCCAGCAGCGACTCACGGGGGGGCAATGAGCAGTTCTTC. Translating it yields CASSDSRGGNEQFF.

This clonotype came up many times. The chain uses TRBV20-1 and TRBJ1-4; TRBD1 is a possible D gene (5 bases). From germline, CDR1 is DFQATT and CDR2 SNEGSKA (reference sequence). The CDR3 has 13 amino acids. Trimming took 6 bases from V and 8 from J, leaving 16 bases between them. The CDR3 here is CSAAPRQTEKLFF. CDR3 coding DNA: TGCAGTGCCGCCCCTAGACAGACGGAAAAACTGTTTTTT.

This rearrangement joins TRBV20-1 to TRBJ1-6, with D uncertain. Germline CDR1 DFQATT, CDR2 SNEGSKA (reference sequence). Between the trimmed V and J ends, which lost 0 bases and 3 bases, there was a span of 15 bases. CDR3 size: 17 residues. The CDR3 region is CSARDGASLSYNSPLHF. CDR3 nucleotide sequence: TGCAGTGCTAGAGATGGTGCTTCCTTGAGCTATAATTCACCCCTCCACTTT.